A single sample is the source of the 32 T cell receptor beta chains below, sequenced in a study of siplizumab effects on memory and regulatory T cells. Sequencing was performed with immunoSEQ multiplex PCR; in TCRdb, only in-frame clones are kept and a portion is missing. This table has tens of thousands of clones, over 90% appearing once. Sequencing input: CD8+ T cells sorted from blood. The origin of the receptors is a human donor in good health.

The chain combines TRBV9 with TRBJ2-2; D possibly matches TRBD1 or TRBD2 (7 bases each). Germline V CDR1 and CDR2: SGDLS, YYNGEE. This CDR3 contains 18 residues. Trimming removed 3 bases at V and 6 bases at J, with 24 bases between. The CDR3 DNA reads TGTGCCAGCAGCGCGTCCCAGGGGGGGCAGAAATCTGCCGGGGAGCTGTTTTTT. Translation: CASSASQGGQKSAGELFF.

The gene calls are TRBV27 and TRBJ2-7; D perhaps matches TRBD1 (6 bases). Deletions cut 2 bases from V and 0 bases from J, with 8 bases between. Germline V lookup: CDR1 MNHEY, CDR2 SMNVEV (reference sequence). The CDR3 covers 14 residues. For the CDR3, the DNA is TGTGCCAGCAGTTTAGTAGGGGGCTCCTACGAGCAGTACTTC. This encodes CASSLVGGSYEQYF.

The gene calls are TRBV5-4 and TRBJ2-3; D remains ambiguous. CDR3 length equals 15 residues. The V and J ends lost 0 bases and 0 bases respectively, with 8 bases between them. In germline, CDR1 is SGHNT, CDR2 YYREEE (reference sequence). The CDR3 DNA sequence: TGTGCCAGCAGCTTGGGGGATTTGAGCACAGATACGCAGTATTTT. The encoded protein is CASSLGDLSTDTQYF. Full variable domain (outside the CDR3, taken from reference TRBV5-4 and TRBJ2-3): ETGVTQSPTHLIKTRGQQVTLRCSSQSGHNTVSWYQQALGQGPQFIFQYYREEENGRGNFPPRFSGLQFPNYSSELNVNALELDDSALYLCASSLGDLSTDTQYFGPGTRLTVL.

The J gene is TRBJ2-1, the V gene TRBV19; possibly TRBD2 for D (6 bases). Germline V gene lookup returns CDR1 LNHDA and CDR2 SQIVND (reference sequence). V dropped 3 bases and J dropped 4 bases, with 16 bases sitting between them. The CDR3 length is 16 residues. The CDR3 protein is CASSIPPRGTYNEQFF. The CDR3, as DNA: TGTGCCAGTAGTATCCCCCCCCGCGGGACTTACAATGAGCAGTTCTTC.

This clone showed up just once. The chain employs TRBV6-1 and TRBJ2-3; a weak D match, TRBD2 (6 bases). This CDR3 region has 15 residues. Per germline, CDR1 MNHNS and CDR2 SASEGT. V lost 6 bases and J lost 1, with 14 bases in between. CDR3 nucleotides: TGTGCCAGCAGCCTTACTAGGGAGGGCACAGATACGCAGTATTTT. Protein: CASSLTREGTDTQYF.

The DNA for the CDR3 is TGTGCCAGCTCCGGGACAGAGGGAACCTACGAGCAGTACTTC. This translates into CASSGTEGTYEQYF. V gene TRBV18 combines with J gene TRBJ2-7, with 7 bases lining up with TRBD1. The germline V gene has CDR1 KGHSH and CDR2 LQKENI. The CDR3 length is 14 residues. V gave up 6 bases and J gave up 2 bases; unmatched junction bases: 7. Supplemented by reference TRBV18 and TRBJ2-7, the full variable domain reads NAGVMQNPRHLVRRRGQEARLRCSPMKGHSHVYWYRQLPEEGLKFMVYLQKENIIDESGMPKERFSAEFPKEGPSILRIQQVVRGDSAAYFCASSGTEGTYEQYFGPGTRLTVT.

The genes are TRBV28 and TRBJ1-5; 9 bases are a match to TRBD1. This CDR3 is 14 amino acids long. V dropped 7 bases and J dropped 4; count of bases not matched to a gene: 5. Germline V gives CDR1 MDHEN, CDR2 SYDVKM. The CDR3 protein is CASKLQGANQPQHF. CDR3 bases: TGTGCCAGCAAACTACAGGGGGCGAATCAGCCCCAGCATTTT. Full variable domain (rest looked up from reference TRBV28 and TRBJ1-5): DVKVTQSSRYLVKRTGEKVFLECVQDMDHENMFWYRQDPGLGLRLIYFSYDVKMKEKGDIPEGYSVSREKKERFSLILESASTNQTSMYLCASKLQGANQPQHFGDGTRLSIL.

The chain links TRBV5-6 to TRBJ2-7; D possibly corresponds to TRBD2 (6 bases). Per the germline V gene, CDR1 is SGHDT and CDR2 is YYEEEE. Trimming shortened V by 4 bases and J by 2 bases, and 19 bases separated the two germline ends. The CDR3 is 16 residues long. CDR3 sequence: CASSPSRRGSAYEQYF. DNA of the CDR3: TGTGCCAGCAGCCCGTCTAGGAGGGGATCTGCCTACGAGCAGTACTTC.

This sequence joins TRBV6-5 and TRBJ1-2; D possibly corresponds to TRBD1 (5 bases). CDR1 and CDR2 from the germline V gene are MNHEY and SVGAGI. This CDR3 spans 14 amino acids. Trimming removed 0 bases from V and 7 bases from J, with 12 bases in between. CDR3 amino acids: CASSYSLGAGGYTF. In DNA form, the CDR3 reads TGTGCCAGCAGTTACTCGCTAGGGGCCGGTGGCTACACCTTC.

This clone was counted once. DNA for the CDR3: TGTGCCAGTGGTTTCGGTTCTTTCTACGAGCAGTACTTC. This sequence encodes CASGFGSFYEQYF. The rearrangement joins TRBV19 to TRBJ2-7; no reliable D call. In germline, CDR1 is LNHDA, CDR2 SQIVND (reference sequence). The V end was cut by 8 bases, the J end by 3 bases, with 14 bases between. This CDR3 is 13 amino acids long.

The J gene is TRBJ2-7, the V gene TRBV7-9, with D possibly matching TRBD2 (5 bases). CDR3 length: 14 residues. The germline V gene has CDR1 SEHNR and CDR2 FQNEAQ (reference sequence). V gave up 5 bases and J gave up 3 bases, with 14 bases separating them. This chain's CDR3 is CASSPPRDFYEQYF. For the CDR3, the DNA is TGTGCCAGCAGCCCTCCCCGGGATTTCTACGAGCAGTACTTC. Full variable domain (outside the CDR3, taken from reference TRBV7-9 and TRBJ2-7): DTGVSQNPRHKITKRGQNVTFRCDPISEHNRLYWYRQTLGQGPEFLTYFQNEAQLEKSRLLSDRFSAERPKGSFSTLEIQRTEQGDSAMYLCASSPPRDFYEQYFGPGTRLTVT.

The chain combines TRBV7-6 with TRBJ2-7, with unresolved D. The CDR3 runs to 14 residues. The germline V gene encodes CDR1 SGHVS and CDR2 FNYEAQ. V lost 5 bases to trimming and J lost 0 bases, with 11 bases between them. The CDR3 coding sequence is TGTGCCAGCAGCCCAATCGTGAGCTCCTACGAGCAGTACTTC. Its translation: CASSPIVSSYEQYF.

V gene TRBV9 combines with J gene TRBJ1-4, with TRBD1 matching 7 bases. With 4 bases clipped from V and 0 bases from J, the junction kept 9 bases outside the gene matches. This CDR3 contains 17 residues. Germline CDR1 reads SGDLS; CDR2 reads YYNGEE. The CDR3 reads CASSSGQRPTTNEKLFF. The DNA for the CDR3 is TGTGCCAGCAGCTCGGGACAGCGTCCTACAACTAATGAAAAACTGTTTTTT.

The chain employs TRBV25-1 and TRBJ2-7; D unresolved. Trimming removed 4 bases at V and 5 bases at J, with 12 bases between. This CDR3 has 13 amino acids. Germline lookup yields CDR1 MGHDK and CDR2 SYGVNS. The CDR3 region has the DNA TGTGCCAGCAGTGTGTCGGGTTCCGACGAGCAGTACTTC. Encoded protein: CASSVSGSDEQYF.

The chain couples TRBV27 to TRBJ1-1; D ambiguous. Germline CDR1 MNHEY, CDR2 SMNVEV (reference sequence). V lost 0 bases and J 1 base, leaving 12 bases between the germline ends. CDR3 length: 16 residues. The CDR3 DNA reads TGTGCCAGCAGTTTATCTGGACGGTATGCGAACACTGAAGCTTTCTTT. It is translated as CASSLSGRYANTEAFF.

The rearrangement uses TRBV7-2 and TRBJ2-5; weak D call: TRBD2 (6 bases). Germline loops: CDR1 SGHTA, CDR2 FQGNSA. CDR3 length: 11 residues. Trimming cost V 9 bases and J 13 bases, with 18 bases left between them. The CDR3 reads CARVNNRGGYF. The CDR3 region has the DNA TGTGCCAGGGTAAACAACCGGGGAGGGTACTTC.

This clone was seen just once. The chain uses TRBV2 and TRBJ1-2; weak D call: TRBD1 (5 bases). The CDR3 runs to 15 residues. Germline V gene sequence: CDR1 SNHLY, CDR2 FYNNEI. The germline V and J ends were trimmed by 5 bases and 5 bases, with 18 bases remaining between them. The CDR3 DNA is TGTGCCAGCAGTTCACCGACCGGGGCTGCGTATGGCTACACCTTC. Protein sequence: CASSSPTGAAYGYTF.

The genes are TRBV27 and TRBJ2-1; TRBD2 matches 9 bases. V lost 5 bases, J lost 8 bases, and 10 bases stayed unmatched. The CDR3 is 15 residues long. Germline CDR1 reads MNHEY; CDR2 reads SMNVEV (reference sequence). Here the CDR3 DNA reads TGTGCCAGCAGTACAACCGGGACTAGCTGGGATGAGCAGTTCTTC. Protein: CASSTTGTSWDEQFF.

About this clone itself: The junction departs from germline at one end; a sequencing error may be responsible. CDR3 nucleotide sequence: TGTGCCAGCAGCCAGGGACTAGCGGGGGCAAATGGGCAGTTCTTC. This encodes CASSQGLAGANGQFF. V and J are TRBV7-2 and TRBJ2-1, with 14 positions matching TRBD2. This CDR3 comprises 15 residues. Germline values: CDR1 SGHTA, CDR2 FQGNSA.

The chain links TRBV9 to TRBJ2-7; 12 bases map to TRBD2. The J call is uncertain, as TRBJ2-1 better fits the DNA end. The CDR3 is made up of 15 amino acids. Germline-derived CDR1 and CDR2 are SGDLS and YYNGEE. The CDR3 protein is CASSVRLAGVNEQFF. The CDR3 region has the DNA TGTGCCAGCAGCGTCAGACTAGCGGGAGTCAATGAGCAGTTCTTC.

CDR3 DNA: TGTGCCAGTAGTATAGATCGGCGGGCCCACAATGAGCAGTTCTTC. It codes for CASSIDRRAHNEQFF. V usage is TRBV19 and J usage is TRBJ2-1; possibly TRBD2 for D (5 bases). Trimming cost V 0 bases and J 5 bases, with 11 bases left between them. Germline V CDR1 and CDR2: LNHDA, SQIVND (reference sequence). The CDR3 loop spans 15 amino acids.

This clone was counted many times. The same CDR3 can be traced to other DNA sequences in this sample. This sequence joins TRBV27 and TRBJ1-5; TRBD1 matches at 10 bases. The germline V gene encodes CDR1 MNHEY and CDR2 SMNVEV (reference sequence). The CDR3 is 15 residues long. With V trimmed by 4 bases and J by 2 bases, 2 bases remained unmatched. Here the CDR3 DNA reads TGTGCCAGCAGTTCGGGGACAGGGGGCAATCAGCCCCAGCATTTT. This encodes CASSSGTGGNQPQHF.

This clone was counted a few times. The V call is TRBV7-9, the J call TRBJ1-1; D remains ambiguous. Between the trimmed V and J ends, which lost 1 base and 2 bases, there was a span of 5 bases. Germline-derived CDR1 and CDR2 are SEHNR and FQNEAQ (reference sequence). The CDR3 consists of 13 residues. The CDR3 is CASSLVGNTEAFF. The CDR3 DNA is TGTGCCAGCAGCTTAGTAGGAAACACTGAAGCTTTCTTT.

The chain employs TRBV9 and TRBJ2-1, with unresolved D. The CDR3 sequence is 13 residues long. Germline V gene data show CDR1 as SGDLS and CDR2 as YYNGEE. V lost 2 bases to trimming and J lost 5 bases, with 8 bases between them. The CDR3 coding sequence is TGTGCCAGCAGCGTTTCAGGCCACAATGAGCAGTTCTTC. This gives the protein CASSVSGHNEQFF.

The chain couples TRBV9 to TRBJ2-2; TRBD2 might be the D (6 bases). The V end lost 5 bases, the J end lost 2 bases, and 13 bases lay between the germline ends. CDR1 SGDLS and CDR2 YYNGEE come from the germline V gene. The CDR3 loop spans 15 amino acids. CDR3 protein: CASRGGSANTGELFF. CDR3 sequence (DNA): TGTGCCAGCAGAGGAGGGAGCGCTAACACCGGGGAGCTGTTTTTT.

The chain joins TRBV6-5 to TRBJ1-2, with TRBD1 as a possible D gene (5 bases). V lost 0 bases and J lost 5, with 13 bases in between. Looked up from germline, CDR1 is MNHEY and CDR2 is SVGAGI. The CDR3 is 15 residues long. The CDR3 is CASSYSRGVGYGYTF. The CDR3 region has the DNA TGTGCCAGCAGTTACTCGAGAGGGGTGGGGTATGGCTACACCTTC.

The chain employs TRBV7-8 and TRBJ2-1; either TRBD1 or TRBD2 may supply D (5 bases each). This CDR3 contains 17 residues. Germline values: CDR1 SGHVS, CDR2 FQNEAQ. The V end lost 2 bases, the J end lost 1 base, and 15 bases lay between the germline ends. The CDR3 is CASSLTPGGVSYNEQFF. Here the CDR3 DNA reads TGTGCCAGCAGCTTAACCCCTGGGGGAGTATCCTACAATGAGCAGTTCTTC.

V and J are TRBV27 and TRBJ1-1; a possible D gene is TRBD1 (6 bases). Germline V CDR1 and CDR2: MNHEY, SMNVEV (reference sequence). This CDR3 is built from 13 residues. Trimming cost V 1 base and J 7 bases, with 10 bases left between them. The CDR3 DNA reads TGTGCCAGCAGTTTATATACACAGGGTGAAGCTTTCTTT. Amino acids: CASSLYTQGEAFF.

The sample holds one count of this clone. This chain links TRBV4-3 with TRBJ2-1; 14 nucleotides match TRBD2. CDR3 length: 16 amino acids. Germline values: CDR1 LGHNA, CDR2 YSLEER. V lost 4 bases, J lost 2 bases, and 1 base stayed unmatched. DNA for the CDR3: TGCGCCAGCAGCCCGGGACTAGCGGGGGCCTACAATGAGCAGTTCTTC. Translation gives CASSPGLAGAYNEQFF.

This chain links TRBV7-9 with TRBJ2-5; no clear D. V lost 5 bases to trimming and J lost 5 bases, with 15 bases between them. The CDR3 contains 14 residues. Germline-derived CDR1 and CDR2 are SEHNR and FQNEAQ (reference sequence). The CDR3 here is CASSLLPGWETQYF. CDR3 coding DNA: TGTGCCAGCAGCCTACTTCCCGGGTGGGAGACCCAGTACTTC.

This clone was counted once. This chain joins TRBV5-6 and TRBJ1-2, with TRBD1 as a possible D gene (6 bases). V was cut by 7 bases and J by 8 bases, with 18 bases left in between. The CDR3 covers 13 residues. Germline CDR1 is SGHDT and CDR2 is YYEEEE. CDR3 coding DNA: TGTGCCAGCGGGAAAGACAGGTCCAAGGGCTACACCTTC. It yields the protein CASGKDRSKGYTF.

The chain couples TRBV10-3 to TRBJ2-3; 9 bases line up with TRBD1. The V segment lost 3 bases and the J segment 4 bases; nucleotides outside the gene matches: 5. The CDR3 spans 15 residues. Germline V lookup: CDR1 ENHRY, CDR2 SYGVKD. The CDR3 spells CAISDPGQGADTQYF. The CDR3 DNA reads TGTGCCATCAGTGATCCGGGACAGGGCGCAGATACGCAGTATTTT.